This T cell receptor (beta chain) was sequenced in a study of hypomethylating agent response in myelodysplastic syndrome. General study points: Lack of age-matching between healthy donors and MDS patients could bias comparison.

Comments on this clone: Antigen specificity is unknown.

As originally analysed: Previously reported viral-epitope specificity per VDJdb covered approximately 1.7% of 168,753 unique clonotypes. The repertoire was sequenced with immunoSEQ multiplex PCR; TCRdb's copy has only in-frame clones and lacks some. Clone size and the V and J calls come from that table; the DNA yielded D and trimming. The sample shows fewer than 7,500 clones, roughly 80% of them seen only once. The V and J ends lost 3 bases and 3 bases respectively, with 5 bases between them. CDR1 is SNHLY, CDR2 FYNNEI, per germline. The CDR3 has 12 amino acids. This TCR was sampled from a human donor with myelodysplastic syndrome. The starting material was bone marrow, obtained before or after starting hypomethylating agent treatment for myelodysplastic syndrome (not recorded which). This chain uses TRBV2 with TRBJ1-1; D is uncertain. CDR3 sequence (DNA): TGTGCCAGCAGTGATTCTTACACTGAAGCTTTCTTT. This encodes CASSDSYTEAFF.